Below are 20 T cell receptor beta chains sequenced from a single sample in a study of T cell responses to AZD1222 COVID-19 vaccine. Method: immunoSEQ multiplex PCR; TCRdb's copy keeps in-frame clones and lacks some. The data hold 95,000 to 150,000 clones, with 85% to 95% observed a single time. The sequenced sample was peripheral blood, obtained on day 0 of AZD1222 vaccination. Every receptor here comes from an adult in good health.

The CDR3 DNA reads TGCGCCAGCAGCTCCTCGGACAGGGACTTTAACACTGAAGCTTTCTTT. It encodes CASSSSDRDFNTEAFF. The chain is built from TRBV5-1 and TRBJ1-1; 8 positions agree with TRBD1. The CDR3 has 16 amino acids. Germline loops: CDR1 SGHRS, CDR2 YFSETQ. Unmatched junction bases numbered 9, after V lost 3 bases and J lost 2 bases.

The gene calls are TRBV9 and TRBJ2-1; 8 bases are a match to TRBD1. Losses at the gene ends were 5 bases for V and 4 bases for J; bases not matched to a gene: 8. The CDR3 length is 15 residues. Per the germline V gene, CDR1 is SGDLS and CDR2 is YYNGEE. The CDR3 DNA sequence: TGTGCCAGCAGTGACAGGGGCGAATATTACAATGAGCAGTTCTTC. Its protein product is CASSDRGEYYNEQFF. The variable domain in full, with the rest retrieved from reference TRBV9 and TRBJ2-1, is DSGVTQTPKHLITATGQRVTLRCSPRSGDLSVYWYQQSLDQGLQFLIQYYNGEERAKGNILERFSAQQFPDLHSELNLSSLELGDSALYFCASSDRGEYYNEQFFGPGTRLTVL.

The chain employs TRBV18 and TRBJ2-7, with D hard to call. From germline, CDR1 is KGHSH and CDR2 LQKENI. V lost 4 bases to trimming and J lost 1 base, with 8 bases between them. CDR3 length: 13 residues. CDR3 residues: CASSRGYSYEQYV. The CDR3 bases are TGTGCCAGCTCACGAGGATATTCCTACGAGCAGTACGTC.

The chain couples TRBV11-2 to TRBJ2-1; TRBD2 matches at 12 bases. CDR1 is SGHAT, CDR2 FQNNGV, per germline. The junction had 2 bases not matched to a gene; V was cut back by 0 bases and J by 8 bases. The CDR3 runs to 15 residues. The CDR3 region is CASSLELAGGHEQFF. The CDR3 DNA reads as TGTGCCAGCAGCTTAGAACTAGCGGGAGGCCATGAGCAGTTCTTC.

The rearrangement links TRBV6-1 to TRBJ1-5; the match to TRBD1 covers 7 bases. Per germline, CDR1 MNHNS and CDR2 SASEGT. This CDR3 contains 13 residues. V trimming: 3 bases; J trimming: 7 bases; junction bases outside the gene matches: 3. This CDR3 reads CASSERQGQPQHF. DNA of the CDR3: TGTGCCAGCAGTGAGAGACAGGGACAGCCCCAGCATTTT.

The genes are TRBV2 and TRBJ1-1; D gene ambiguous. The CDR3 extends over 15 amino acids. Trimming pared 8 bases from V and 0 bases from J, leaving 16 bases between. Germline V gives CDR1 SNHLY, CDR2 FYNNEI. The chain's CDR3 is CASVRLSSMNTEAFF. The CDR3 nucleotides are TGTGCCAGCGTTCGTCTTAGCTCCATGAACACTGAAGCTTTCTTT.

The CDR3 region has the DNA TGTGCCAGCAGGGAGATCCCTGAAGCTTTCTTT. Translated, it gives CASREIPEAFF. This chain links TRBV2 with TRBJ1-1; D gene ambiguous. This CDR3 comprises 11 residues. Germline CDR1 and CDR2: SNHLY and FYNNEI. V gave up 6 bases and J gave up 6 bases, with 8 bases separating them.

This clone was detected a few times. The V gene is TRBV7-9, the J gene TRBJ1-1, with no clear D. The V gene's germline CDR1 is SEHNR and CDR2 FQNEAQ (reference sequence). Trimming removed 8 bases from V and 4 bases from J, with 20 bases in between. The CDR3 runs to 15 residues. CDR3 DNA: TGTGCCAGCGACGTCGCAAAAACGGTGGGCACTGAAGCTTTCTTT. It is translated as CASDVAKTVGTEAFF.

The rearrangement uses TRBV7-3 and TRBJ1-1; TRBD1 might be the D (6 bases). The germline V gene encodes CDR1 SGHTA and CDR2 FQGTGA. V was cut by 4 bases and J by 7 bases, with 13 bases left in between. CDR3 length: 13 residues. The DNA of the CDR3 is TGTGCCAGCAGCTCACCGGACAGCTTTGAAGCTTTCTTT. This gives the protein CASSSPDSFEAFF.

The chain uses TRBV12-3 or TRBV12-4 and TRBJ1-5; D uncertain. The CDR3 consists of 12 residues. The germline V and J ends were trimmed by 6 bases and 6 bases, with 9 bases remaining between them. In DNA form, the CDR3 reads TGTGCCAGCAGCCCGAATGGTCAGCCCCAGCATTTT. It specifies CASSPNGQPQHF.

The J gene is TRBJ1-2, the V gene TRBV7-2; D is unclear. Germline assignment: CDR1 SGHTA and CDR2 FQGNSA. The CDR3 is made up of 12 amino acids. V lost 5 bases, J lost 5 bases, and 9 bases lay in between. The CDR3 nucleotides are TGTGCCAGCAGCCCTGGCGGGTATGGCTACACCTTC. Encoded protein: CASSPGGYGYTF.

This clone was observed a single time. This CDR3 is CAWSLRGGEWEKLFF. The CDR3 bases are TGTGCCTGGAGTTTACGGGGGGGAGAATGGGAAAAACTGTTTTTT. The chain has TRBV30 and TRBJ1-4; perhaps TRBD1 as D (5 bases). The V gene's germline CDR1 is GTSNPN and CDR2 SVGIG (reference sequence). Trimming took 2 bases from V and 8 from J, leaving 18 bases between them. This CDR3 is built from 15 residues.

CDR3 in DNA: TGCGCCAGCAGCTTGGACCGAATGAACACTGAAGCTTTCTTT. This translates into CASSLDRMNTEAFF. V usage is TRBV5-1 and J usage is TRBJ1-1; D is unresolved. The CDR3 spans 14 residues. Germline CDR1 is SGHRS and CDR2 is YFSETQ. V was trimmed by 0 bases and J by 0 bases, leaving 6 bases between them.

This CDR3 is CASSHLVHETQYF. The CDR3 coding sequence is TGTGCCAGCAGCCATCTAGTTCACGAGACCCAGTACTTC. The genes are TRBV3-1 (or the pseudogene TRBV3-2) and TRBJ2-5; unclear D gene. CDR1 LGHDT and CDR2 YNNKEL come from the germline V gene (reference sequence). Trimming took 3 bases from V and 5 from J, leaving 10 bases between them. The length of the CDR3 is 13 residues.

This clone has a handful of counts. CDR3 sequence: CASRYTSGRASYEQYV. CDR3 coding DNA: TGCGCCAGCAGGTACACTAGCGGGAGGGCCTCCTACGAGCAGTACGTC. V usage is TRBV10-1 and J usage is TRBJ2-7; 13 bases are shared with TRBD2. The germline V gene has CDR1 WNHNN and CDR2 SYGVQD (reference sequence). V shed 6 bases and J 0 bases; nucleotides not matched to a gene: 5. This CDR3 comprises 16 residues.

V is TRBV19 and J is TRBJ2-2; D possibly corresponds to TRBD2 (5 bases). The CDR3 loop spans 13 amino acids. Trimming shortened V by 3 bases and J by 6 bases, and 8 bases separated the two germline ends. Germline assignment: CDR1 LNHDA and CDR2 SQIVND (reference sequence). CDR3 amino acids: CASSMGGPGELFF. The CDR3 nucleotides read TGTGCCAGTAGTATGGGCGGGCCCGGGGAGCTGTTTTTT.

This sequence joins TRBV5-1 and TRBJ2-1; 11 bases agree with TRBD2. CDR3 length: 17 residues. In germline, CDR1 is SGHRS, CDR2 YFSETQ. V was clipped by 1 base and J by 5 bases; unmatched bases: 8. The CDR3 DNA sequence: TGCGCCAGCAGCTTGACTAGCGGGAGTTATGGTAACAATGAGCAGTTCTTC. This encodes CASSLTSGSYGNNEQFF.

The chain recombines TRBV5-6 with TRBJ2-7; tentatively, D is TRBD2 (6 bases). Trimming left V 0 bases short and J 3 bases short, with 13 bases between. The germline V gene has CDR1 SGHDT and CDR2 YYEEEE. The length of the CDR3 is 15 residues. CDR3 protein: CASSLGGAGSYEQYF. Here the CDR3 DNA reads TGTGCCAGCAGCTTGGGGGGCGCGGGAAGCTACGAGCAGTACTTC.

The CDR3 sequence: CASSFSGGSKETQYF. The CDR3 DNA reads as TGCGCCAGCAGCTTTAGCGGGGGGAGTAAGGAGACCCAGTACTTC. The chain uses TRBV5-1 and TRBJ2-5; TRBD2 matches at 10 bases. V was clipped by 2 bases and J by 5 bases; unmatched bases: 6. Germline CDR1 is SGHRS and CDR2 is YFSETQ. The length of the CDR3 is 15 residues.

V is TRBV6-5 and J is TRBJ2-7; TRBD1 aligns across 7 bases. The CDR3 has 13 amino acids. The J segment lost 3 bases and the V segment lost 6 bases, leaving 5 bases of the junction unmatched. The germline CDR1 and CDR2 sequences are MNHEY and SVGAGI. The CDR3 is CASRGDSRYEQYV. CDR3 nucleotide sequence: TGTGCCAGCAGGGGGGACAGCCGCTACGAGCAGTACGTC.